A single sample gave rise to the 26 T cell receptor beta chains below, sequenced in a study of regulatory T cells in long-lasting Graves disease. The time point was: persistent/refractory GD, antithyroid drugs over 5 years with positive TRAb. RNA extracted from PBMCs served as the sequencing template. The TCR beta library used iRepertoire HTBI primers with Arm-PCR amplification of CDR3. TCRdb called the multiplex PCR reads again in MiXCR, with one record for every CDR3 protein. Of 400,000 to 500,000 distinct CDR3 sequences detected, roughly 22% appear once; the ten largest clones hold around 12%. Source: peripheral blood mononuclear cells (PBMCs), taken when the disease was refractory, from a patient treated with antithyroid drugs. These receptor sequences come from a female donor with Graves disease.

This chain uses TRBV29-1 with TRBJ1-1, with D possibly being TRBD1 (5 bases). There are 14 residues in the CDR3. V shed 7 bases and J shed 1 base, with 16 bases lying between them. Germline-derived CDR1 and CDR2 are SQVTM and ANQGSEA. CDR3 coding DNA: TGCAGCGGGGGGGATGGGGCCGGGAACACTGAAGCTTTCTTT. Protein product: CSGGDGAGNTEAFF.

This clonotype was seen a handful of times. Germline and junction disagree at one end, which may indicate a read error. This rearrangement joins TRBV7-7 to TRBJ2-5; 9 bases match TRBD2. Germline CDR1 SSHAT, CDR2 FNYEAQ (reference sequence). CDR3 length: 15 residues. This chain's CDR3 is CASSLASGGIETQYF. The CDR3 bases are TGTGCTAGCAGCTTAGCCAGCGGGGGGATAGAGACCCAGTACTTC.

The chain combines TRBV7-9 with TRBJ2-2; D unresolved. CDR3 length: 15 residues. Trimming pared 5 bases from V and 5 bases from J, leaving 15 bases between. Germline values: CDR1 SEHNR, CDR2 FQNEAQ (reference sequence). The chain's CDR3 is CASSLGGRMTGELFF. CDR3 bases: TGTGCCAGCAGCCTGGGTGGAAGGATGACCGGGGAGCTGTTTTTT.

The chain uses TRBV13 and TRBJ1-2, with TRBD1 as a possible D gene (5 bases). CDR1 PRHDT and CDR2 FYEKMQ come from the germline V gene (reference sequence). The germline V and J ends were trimmed by 8 bases and 5 bases, with 12 bases remaining between them. CDR3 length: 12 amino acids. CDR3 nucleotides: TGTGCCAGCGCGCCAGGGCCTTATGGCTACACCTTC. It specifies CASAPGPYGYTF.

This clonotype was seen many times. The chain carries TRBV28 and TRBJ1-6; 10 positions match TRBD1. With 7 bases clipped from V and 13 bases from J, the junction kept 13 bases outside the gene matches. Germline V CDR1 and CDR2: MDHEN, SYDVKM. This CDR3 region has 15 residues. The CDR3 region has the DNA TGTGCCAGCAATCTCCCGGGACAGGGGCAAACGCCCCTCCACTTT. Amino acid sequence: CASNLPGQGQTPLHF.

This clonotype has ten or more counts. V and J are TRBV5-1 and TRBJ2-2; 10 nucleotides line up with TRBD1. Germline V gene sequence: CDR1 SGHRS, CDR2 YFSETQ. The CDR3 loop spans 15 amino acids. With V trimmed by 4 bases and J by 6 bases, 6 bases remained unmatched. The CDR3 DNA is TGCGCCAGCAGCGGCCGGGACAGGGGTTCCGGGGAGCTGTTTTTT. As protein: CASSGRDRGSGELFF.

The chain uses TRBV5-1 and TRBJ2-3; 14 bases agree with TRBD2. The V segment lost 4 bases and the J segment 6 bases; nucleotides outside the gene matches: 7. The CDR3 is made up of 16 amino acids. Germline CDR1 reads SGHRS; CDR2 reads YFSETQ. The DNA for the CDR3 is TGCGCCAGCAGCGTTGTGGGACTAGCGGGAGTTGATACGCAGTATTTT. Its translation is CASSVVGLAGVDTQYF.

This clonotype was observed a handful of times. The rearrangement joins TRBV6-2 or TRBV6-3 to TRBJ1-4; TRBD1 agrees at 10 bases. Trimming cost V 5 bases and J 0 bases; bases outside gene matches: 9. The germline V gene has CDR1 MNHEY and CDR2 SVGEGT. The CDR3 has 18 residues. Here the CDR3 reads CASSPGQGSPSTNEKLFF. CDR3 DNA sequence: TGTGCCAGCAGTCCGGGACAGGGGTCCCCCTCAACTAATGAAAAACTGTTTTTT.

This clonotype was observed a handful of times. The chain links TRBV10-3 to TRBJ1-4; no reliable D call. CDR1 ENHRY and CDR2 SYGVKD come from the germline V gene. V shed 2 bases and J shed 8 bases, with 9 bases lying between them. The CDR3 is 13 residues long. Written as DNA, the CDR3 is TGTGCCATCAGTGAGGGGCAGGAGGAAAAACTGTTTTTT. Translation: CAISEGQEEKLFF.

The chain has TRBV20-1 and TRBJ1-1; D is undetermined. Germline V gene data show CDR1 as DFQATT and CDR2 as SNEGSKA (reference sequence). This CDR3 spans 13 amino acids. V was trimmed by 0 bases and J by 1 base, leaving 6 bases between them. The CDR3 loop is CSARDLPNTEAFF. The CDR3 DNA follows: TGCAGTGCTAGAGATCTACCGAACACTGAAGCTTTCTTT.

The rearrangement uses TRBV20-1 and TRBJ1-2; tentative D call: TRBD1 (6 bases). Trimming took 1 base from V and 4 from J, leaving 16 bases between them. The CDR3 length is 15 residues. Germline V gene data show CDR1 as DFQATT and CDR2 as SNEGSKA (reference sequence). The DNA for the CDR3 is TGCAGTGCTAGAGTTAGGGGACACCTGAGCTATGGCTACACCTTC. Its protein is CSARVRGHLSYGYTF.

Details on this clonotype: A much more abundant neighbour one base away suggests this may be a read error. The chain uses TRBV25-1 and TRBJ1-1; no firm D call. The CDR3 is made up of 13 amino acids. Trimming shortened V by 3 bases and J by 4 bases, and 9 bases separated the two germline ends. Germline V gene lookup returns CDR1 MGHDK and CDR2 SYGVNS. DNA of the CDR3: TGTGCCAGCAGTGACCGTCTAAGCACTGAAGCTTTCTTT. This codes for CASSDRLSTEAFF. The complete variable domain, with remaining parts taken from reference TRBV25-1 and TRBJ1-1, reads EADIYQTPRYLVIGTGKKITLECSQTMGHDKMYWYQQDPGMELHLIHYSYGVNSTEKGDLSSESTVSRIRTEHFPLTLESARPSHTSQYLCASSDRLSTEAFFGQGTRLTVV.

This clonotype was counted ten times or more. This chain links TRBV10-3 with TRBJ1-1; TRBD1 matches at 8 bases. The germline V gene has CDR1 ENHRY and CDR2 SYGVKD. V lost 4 bases and J lost 6; bases outside the gene matches: 10. This CDR3 comprises 15 residues. Written as DNA, the CDR3 is TGTGCCATCAGTGCCGTGACAGGGGATATTTCTGAAGCTTTCTTT. It is translated as CAISAVTGDISEAFF.

This clonotype was counted many times. The V gene is TRBV2, the J gene TRBJ2-7; 10 bases fit TRBD2. CDR1 is SNHLY, CDR2 FYNNEI, per germline. The V segment lost 5 bases and the J segment 5 bases; nucleotides outside the gene matches: 12. This CDR3 contains 16 residues. The CDR3 region is CASSSDASGGFHEQYF. The CDR3 nucleotides read TGTGCCAGCAGTTCCGATGCTAGCGGGGGCTTCCACGAGCAGTACTTC.

J is TRBJ2-7 and V is TRBV30; tentatively, D is TRBD2 (5 bases). Trimming took off 4 bases at V and 4 bases at J, with 8 bases between the two ends. This CDR3 spans 11 amino acids. Germline V gene sequence: CDR1 GTSNPN, CDR2 SVGIG (reference sequence). The CDR3 loop is CAWTRVYEQYF. CDR3 in DNA: TGTGCCTGGACGAGGGTGTACGAGCAGTACTTC.

The chain carries TRBV18 and TRBJ1-1; 11 bases are a match to TRBD1. Germline loops: CDR1 KGHSH, CDR2 LQKENI. V shed 6 bases and J 0 bases; nucleotides not matched to a gene: 6. CDR3 length equals 16 residues. CDR3: CASSLGQGAMNTEAFF. The CDR3 DNA reads TGTGCCAGCTCCCTCGGACAGGGGGCGATGAACACTGAAGCTTTCTTT.

This clonotype was seen more than once but under ten times. The rearrangement links TRBV11-3 to TRBJ2-1; D unresolved. Germline V lookup: CDR1 SGHNT, CDR2 YENEEA. CDR3 length: 13 amino acids. V was pared by 2 bases and J by 8 bases, with 10 bases between. CDR3 coding DNA: TGTGCCAGCAGCTTACATAGGTTGGATGAGCAGTTCTTC. Protein product: CASSLHRLDEQFF. The full variable domain, completed using reference TRBV11-3 and TRBJ2-1, is EAGVVQSPRYKIIEKKQPVAFWCNPISGHNTLYWYLQNLGQGPELLIRYENEEAVDDSQLPKDRFSAERLKGVDSTLKIQPAELGDSAVYLCASSLHRLDEQFFGPGTRLTVL.

This clonotype was seen only once. The chain employs TRBV20-1 and TRBJ1-6; D gene ambiguous. Trimming stripped 6 bases from V and 4 bases from J, with 10 bases between. The CDR3 is 13 amino acids. Germline assignment: CDR1 DFQATT and CDR2 SNEGSKA (reference sequence). The CDR3 coding sequence is TGCAGTGCCGTTGGTCCATATAATTCACCCCTCCACTTT. Encoded protein: CSAVGPYNSPLHF.

This clonotype was observed many times. The chain carries TRBV28 and TRBJ2-5, with D possibly being TRBD1 (6 bases). CDR3 length: 15 amino acids. Trimming took off 7 bases at V and 2 bases at J, with 17 bases between the two ends. From germline, CDR1 is MDHEN and CDR2 SYDVKM. CDR3 amino acids: CASNFNRVQQETQYF. CDR3 nucleotide sequence: TGTGCCAGCAACTTTAACAGGGTCCAACAAGAGACCCAGTACTTC. Full variable domain (outside the CDR3, taken from reference TRBV28 and TRBJ2-5): DVKVTQSSRYLVKRTGEKVFLECVQDMDHENMFWYRQDPGLGLRLIYFSYDVKMKEKGDIPEGYSVSREKKERFSLILESASTNQTSMYLCASNFNRVQQETQYFGPGTRLLVL.

This clonotype occurred many times. The rearrangement links TRBV28 to TRBJ2-5; TRBD1 is a possible D gene (5 bases). The germline V gene encodes CDR1 MDHEN and CDR2 SYDVKM. The CDR3 spans 14 residues. The V end was cut by 5 bases, the J end by 4 bases, with 14 bases between. The DNA of the CDR3 is TGTGCCAGCAGTCGACGGATGGGGCGAGAGACCCAGTACTTC. Protein: CASSRRMGRETQYF.

On this clonotype itself: This could be a read error, since a much larger clone is one nucleotide away. V usage is TRBV28 and J usage is TRBJ1-2, with a weak D call TRBD1 (6 bases). The CDR3 totals 15 residues. Deletions cut 5 bases from V and 2 bases from J, with 15 bases between. Per the germline V gene, CDR1 is MDHEN and CDR2 is SYDVKM. The CDR3 protein is CASSPPDSPNYGYTF. CDR3 in DNA: TGTGCCAGCAGTCCGCCGGACAGTCCCAACTATGGCTACACCTTC.

The V call is TRBV12-3 or TRBV12-4, the J call TRBJ2-2; TRBD2 agrees at 9 bases. V lost 6 bases and J lost 7; bases outside the gene matches: 9. This CDR3 is 15 amino acids long. As DNA, the CDR3 is TGTGCCAGCAGCCAAGCGGGGGGCGGGAACGGGGAGCTGTTTTTT. Protein product: CASSQAGGGNGELFF.

This clonotype was found a few times. V usage is TRBV7-6 and J usage is TRBJ2-6, with 11 bases fitting TRBD1. The CDR3 is made up of 19 amino acids. CDR1 SGHVS and CDR2 FNYEAQ come from the germline V gene. The V and J ends lost 2 bases and 2 bases, in that order; junction bases with no gene match: 8. This chain's CDR3 is CASSLQPGQGVAGANVLTF. The CDR3 coding sequence is TGTGCCAGCAGCTTACAACCGGGACAGGGGGTCGCTGGGGCCAACGTCCTGACTTTC.

Remarks on this clonotype: A much larger clone sits a single nucleotide away, making a read error possible. The chain couples TRBV20-1 to TRBJ1-6; possible D gene TRBD1, 5 bases. The V gene's germline CDR1 is DFQATT and CDR2 SNEGSKA (reference sequence). This CDR3 spans 15 amino acids. Trimming cost V 3 bases and J 8 bases, with 17 bases left between them. CDR3 in DNA: TGCAGTGCTAGGATGGCAGGGATCCCTCATTCACCCCTCCACTTT. Translating gives CSARMAGIPHSPLHF.

This clonotype occurred many times. This chain uses TRBV7-3 with TRBJ2-4, with 7 bases lining up with TRBD2. Trimming took 1 base from V and 8 from J; bases not matched to a gene: 5. Per the germline V gene, CDR1 is SGHTA and CDR2 is FQGTGA. This CDR3 spans 14 amino acids. The CDR3 region is CASSLSREEDIQYF. For the CDR3, the DNA is TGTGCCAGCAGCTTAAGCCGGGAGGAGGACATTCAGTACTTC. Full variable domain (missing parts from reference TRBV7-3 and TRBJ2-4): GAGVSQTPSNKVTEKGKYVELRCDPISGHTALYWYRQSLGQGPEFLIYFQGTGAADDSGLPNDRFFAVRPEGSVSTLKIQRTERGDSAVYLCASSLSREEDIQYFGAGTRLSVL.

Note on this clonotype: Possible read error: a much larger clone is one base away. The chain links TRBV14 to TRBJ1-1; D uncertain. CDR3 length equals 11 residues. Per the germline V gene, CDR1 is SGHDN and CDR2 is FVKESK. V was trimmed by 3 bases and J by 5 bases, leaving 4 bases between them. CDR3 nucleotide sequence: TGTGCCAGCAGCCACGGAACTGAAGCTTTCTTT. Amino acid sequence: CASSHGTEAFF.